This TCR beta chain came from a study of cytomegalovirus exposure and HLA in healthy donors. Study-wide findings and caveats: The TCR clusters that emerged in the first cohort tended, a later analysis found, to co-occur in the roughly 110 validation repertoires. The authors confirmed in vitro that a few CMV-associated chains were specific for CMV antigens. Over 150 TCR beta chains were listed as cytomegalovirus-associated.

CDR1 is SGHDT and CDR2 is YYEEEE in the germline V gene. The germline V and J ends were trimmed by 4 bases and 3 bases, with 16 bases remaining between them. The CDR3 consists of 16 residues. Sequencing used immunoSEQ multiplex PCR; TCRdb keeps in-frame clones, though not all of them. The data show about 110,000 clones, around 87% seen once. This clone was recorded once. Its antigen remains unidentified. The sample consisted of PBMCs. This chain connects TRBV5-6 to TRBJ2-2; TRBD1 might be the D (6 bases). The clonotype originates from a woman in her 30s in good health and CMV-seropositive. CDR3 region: CASSPPWGPDTGELFF. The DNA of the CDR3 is TGTGCCAGCAGCCCCCCCTGGGGGCCGGACACCGGGGAGCTGTTTTTT.